The 18 T cell receptor beta chains presented below share a single source sample, sequenced in a study of cytomegalovirus exposure and HLA in healthy donors. The data were produced by immunoSEQ multiplex PCR, yet TCRdb's version contains in-frame clones alone and is incomplete. The table lists 70,000 to 80,000 clones, around 94% of them singletons. Sequencing was carried out using PBMCs. The receptors were sampled from a woman aged 18-29 years in good health and CMV-seronegative.

V and J are TRBV4-1 and TRBJ2-5, with 8 nucleotides matching TRBD1. The germline V gene has CDR1 MGHRA and CDR2 YSYEKL. Trimming at V came to 1 base and at J to 2 bases, leaving 6 bases not matched to a gene. The CDR3 consists of 16 residues. The CDR3 DNA sequence: TGCGCCAGCAGCCAAGCCGGGACAGGACATCAAGAGACCCAGTACTTC. Amino acid sequence: CASSQAGTGHQETQYF.

This clone was picked up one time. The V gene is TRBV15, the J gene TRBJ1-5, with TRBD1 matching over 7 bases. From germline, CDR1 is LNHNV and CDR2 YYDKDF (reference sequence). Germline trimming cut 0 bases from V and 0 bases from J; bases unmatched to any gene: 14. The CDR3 sequence is 20 residues long. CDR3 nucleotides: TGTGCCACCAGCAGAGAAACCCCCGGGAGGGGGCGAGATAGCAATCAGCCCCAGCATTTT. This gives the protein CATSRETPGRGRDSNQPQHF.

The chain uses TRBV27 and TRBJ2-1; the match to TRBD2 covers 12 bases. J lost 10 bases, V lost 5 bases, and 9 bases had no gene match. The germline CDR1 and CDR2 sequences are MNHEY and SMNVEV (reference sequence). CDR3 size: 15 residues. The CDR3 DNA reads TGTGCCAGCAGTCCAGGGACTAGCGGGTGGGGGGAGCAGTTCTTC. Translating it yields CASSPGTSGWGEQFF.

The chain employs TRBV5-4 and TRBJ2-2, with 13 bases fitting TRBD2. The CDR3 runs to 18 residues. J was trimmed by 7 bases and V by 4 bases; bases with no gene match: 13. From germline, CDR1 is SGHNT and CDR2 YYREEE (reference sequence). This CDR3 is CASSGNSGTSGIYGELFF. CDR3 bases: TGTGCCAGCAGCGGAAACTCCGGGACTAGCGGGATATACGGGGAGCTGTTTTTT. The whole variable domain, filled in from reference TRBV5-4 and TRBJ2-2, reads ETGVTQSPTHLIKTRGQQVTLRCSSQSGHNTVSWYQQALGQGPQFIFQYYREEENGRGNFPPRFSGLQFPNYSSELNVNALELDDSALYLCASSGNSGTSGIYGELFFGEGSRLTVL.

The chain carries TRBV19 and TRBJ2-7; possibly TRBD1 for D (5 bases). Germline V gives CDR1 LNHDA, CDR2 SQIVND (reference sequence). The CDR3 totals 14 residues. Trimming removed 2 bases at V and 4 bases at J, with 12 bases between. CDR3 in amino acids: CASSITAGIYEQYF. Here the CDR3 DNA reads TGTGCCAGTAGTATAACTGCAGGGATATACGAGCAGTACTTC. Filled out from reference TRBV19 and TRBJ2-7, the complete variable domain reads DGGITQSPKYLFRKEGQNVTLSCEQNLNHDAMYWYRQDPGQGLRLIYYSQIVNDFQKGDIAEGYSVSREKKESFPLTVTSAQKNPTAFYLCASSITAGIYEQYFGPGTRLTVT.

The CDR3 here is CASRPQRGSGNTIYF. The CDR3 DNA is TGTGCCAGCAGGCCCCAACGGGGATCTGGAAACACCATATATTTT. The chain uses TRBV6-5 and TRBJ1-3; no reliable D call. Per germline, CDR1 MNHEY and CDR2 SVGAGI. Trimming pared 6 bases from V and 1 base from J, leaving 13 bases between. The CDR3 is made up of 15 amino acids.

The chain has TRBV11-2 and TRBJ2-7, with 8 bases that match TRBD2. Germline assignment: CDR1 SGHAT and CDR2 FQNNGV. CDR3 length: 14 amino acids. J lost 3 bases, V lost 3 bases, and 4 bases had no gene match. The CDR3: CASSFYGTSYEQYF. CDR3 coding DNA: TGTGCCAGCAGCTTTTACGGGACTAGCTACGAGCAGTACTTC.

The chain has TRBV27 and TRBJ2-3, with 8 bases fitting TRBD2. Per germline, CDR1 MNHEY and CDR2 SMNVEV (reference sequence). V shed 8 bases and J 0 bases; nucleotides not matched to a gene: 10. CDR3 length: 16 residues. The CDR3 DNA reads as TGTGCCAGCGGGTGGACTAGCCGTGTAAGCACAGATACGCAGTATTTT. Residues: CASGWTSRVSTDTQYF.

The CDR3 reads CASSQGLAGDTQYF. The DNA for the CDR3 is TGTGCCAGCAGCCAGGGACTAGCGGGAGATACGCAGTATTTT. This sequence joins TRBV6-6 and TRBJ2-3; 12 bases line up with TRBD2. Losses at the gene ends were 6 bases for V and 5 bases for J; bases not matched to a gene: 3. The germline V gene has CDR1 MNHNY and CDR2 SVGAGI (reference sequence). This CDR3 has 14 amino acids.

The chain uses TRBV7-2 and TRBJ2-3, with 7 bases fitting TRBD2. The V and J ends lost 1 base and 1 base, in that order; junction bases with no gene match: 5. Germline-derived CDR1 and CDR2 are SGHTA and FQGNSA. This CDR3 contains 16 residues. The DNA for the CDR3 is TGTGCCAGCAGCTTAGGTGGGGGGGTAGGCACAGATACGCAGTATTTT. Translation gives CASSLGGGVGTDTQYF.

The chain combines TRBV6-5 with TRBJ2-7, with TRBD2 identical over 7 bases. The V gene's germline CDR1 is MNHEY and CDR2 SVGAGI. V trimming: 1 base; J trimming: 3 bases; junction bases outside the gene matches: 6. This CDR3 is 15 amino acids long. The chain's CDR3 is CASSYWSSGRYEQYF. Written as DNA, the CDR3 is TGTGCCAGCAGTTACTGGTCTAGCGGACGCTACGAGCAGTACTTC.

The rearrangement links TRBV7-3 to TRBJ2-1, with 10 bases fitting TRBD2. Germline trimming cut 5 bases from V and 3 bases from J; bases unmatched to any gene: 16. This CDR3 comprises 19 residues. Germline V lookup: CDR1 SGHTA, CDR2 FQGTGA. CDR3 in amino acids: CASSPRLAGDVFDYNEQFF. The CDR3 nucleotides read TGTGCCAGCAGCCCTCGCCTAGCGGGAGATGTGTTCGACTACAATGAGCAGTTCTTC. Complete variable domain (other parts from reference TRBV7-3 and TRBJ2-1): GAGVSQTPSNKVTEKGKYVELRCDPISGHTALYWYRQSLGQGPEFLIYFQGTGAADDSGLPNDRFFAVRPEGSVSTLKIQRTERGDSAVYLCASSPRLAGDVFDYNEQFFGPGTRLTVL.

CDR3 region: CASSFGQGGFGGANVLTF. The CDR3 nucleotides read TGTGCCAGCAGCTTCGGGCAGGGGGGTTTTGGAGGGGCCAACGTCCTGACTTTC. The J gene is TRBJ2-6, the V gene TRBV11-3; perhaps TRBD1 as D (7 bases). Germline-derived CDR1 and CDR2 are SGHNT and YENEEA. V was trimmed by 3 bases and J by 4 bases, leaving 19 bases between them. This CDR3 region has 18 residues.

The rearrangement joins TRBV7-9 to TRBJ2-7; D is perhaps TRBD2 (5 bases). CDR3 length: 13 residues. Trimming pared 4 bases from V and 3 bases from J, leaving 10 bases between. Looked up from germline, CDR1 is SEHNR and CDR2 is FQNEAQ (reference sequence). Here the CDR3 reads CASSSGINYEQYF. The CDR3 DNA is TGTGCCAGCAGCTCCGGGATAAACTACGAGCAGTACTTC.

V usage is TRBV14 and J usage is TRBJ2-1; D call uncertain. CDR3 length: 15 amino acids. Trimming removed 0 bases from V and 0 bases from J, with 6 bases in between. Germline V gene data show CDR1 as SGHDN and CDR2 as FVKESK. The chain's CDR3 is CASSQEQRSYNEQFF. CDR3 bases: TGTGCCAGCAGCCAAGAACAACGCTCCTACAATGAGCAGTTCTTC.

The chain has TRBV19 and TRBJ1-5, with 8 bases that match TRBD1. Germline V CDR1 and CDR2: LNHDA, SQIVND (reference sequence). The trim removed 7 bases at V and 5 bases at J, leaving 4 bases unmatched. The CDR3 loop spans 13 amino acids. The CDR3 spells CASTRTGHQPQHF. The CDR3, as DNA: TGTGCCAGTACTAGGACAGGGCATCAGCCCCAGCATTTT.

This clone was picked up one time. The chain uses TRBV7-8 and TRBJ1-2; the match to TRBD1 covers 11 bases. With V trimmed by 3 bases and J by 4 bases, 10 bases remained unmatched. The CDR3 contains 17 residues. The germline V gene has CDR1 SGHVS and CDR2 FQNEAQ. The CDR3 spells CASSFLGQGAPIYGYTF. As DNA, the CDR3 is TGTGCCAGCAGCTTCTTAGGACAGGGGGCCCCTATCTATGGCTACACCTTC.

The chain combines TRBV4-2 with TRBJ2-7; 7 positions match TRBD1. The V gene end was trimmed by 3 bases and the J gene end by 5 bases; junction bases not matched to a gene: 7. This CDR3 is built from 14 residues. CDR1 and CDR2 from the germline V gene are LGHNA and YNFKEQ. CDR3 nucleotide sequence: TGTGCCAGCAGCCAGAGTACAGGGGCCCACGAGCAGTACTTC. This sequence encodes CASSQSTGAHEQYF.